The rows below give T cell receptor beta chains drawn from one sample of a study of cytomegalovirus exposure and HLA in healthy donors. Assay used: immunoSEQ multiplex PCR; TCRdb lists only in-frame clones, some missing. The sample lists some 150,000 clones, about 80% occurring once. The sample comprised PBMCs. These receptors were taken from a woman between 50 and 59 years old in good health and CMV-seronegative. Each CDR3 is given with its conserved first and last residue. The D gene is left open where the match is weak. Clone size appears in some rows only: once, few, many, or a class for an expanded clone.

j_call: TRBJ2-7; clone_size: .; v_call: TRBV29-1; d_call: .; cdr3_aa: CSVTRGSYEQYF; cdr3_nt: TGCAGCGTTACACGGGGCTCCTACGAGCAGTACTTC
j_call: TRBJ2-7; clone_size: once; v_call: TRBV11-2; d_call: .; cdr3_aa: CASSLDLLRVYEQYF; cdr3_nt: TGTGCCAGCAGCTTAGACCTCCTCAGGGTTTACGAGCAGTACTTC
j_call: TRBJ1-1; clone_size: few; v_call: TRBV6-5; d_call: .; cdr3_aa: CASHRNTEAFF; cdr3_nt: TGTGCCAGTCACAGGAACACTGAAGCTTTCTTT
j_call: TRBJ1-1; clone_size: .; v_call: TRBV5-1; d_call: .; cdr3_aa: CASSLAWASVTEAFF; cdr3_nt: TGCGCCAGCAGCTTGGCTTGGGCTAGCGTCACTGAAGCTTTCTTT
j_call: TRBJ2-7; clone_size: .; v_call: TRBV28; d_call: TRBD2; cdr3_aa: CASSLPSGVSYEQYF; cdr3_nt: TGTGCCAGCAGCCTCCCCAGCGGGGTCTCCTACGAGCAGTACTTC
j_call: TRBJ2-1; clone_size: .; v_call: TRBV5-1; d_call: TRBD2; cdr3_aa: CASMRTSSYNEQFF; cdr3_nt: TGCGCCAGCATGCGGACTAGCTCCTACAATGAGCAGTTCTTC
j_call: TRBJ2-1; clone_size: .; v_call: TRBV9; d_call: TRBD2; cdr3_aa: CASSVELAGFHEQFF; cdr3_nt: TGTGCCAGCAGCGTAGAGTTAGCGGGCTTCCATGAGCAGTTCTTC
j_call: TRBJ1-4; clone_size: medium-sized; v_call: TRBV2; d_call: .; cdr3_aa: CASSEGGGLVELFF; cdr3_nt: TGTGCCAGCAGTGAAGGGGGGGGTTTGGTTGAACTGTTTTTT
j_call: TRBJ2-1; clone_size: few; v_call: TRBV11-3; d_call: .; cdr3_aa: CASSLSVYNEQFF; cdr3_nt: TGTGCCAGCAGCTTATCGGTTTACAATGAGCAGTTCTTC
j_call: TRBJ1-6; clone_size: .; v_call: TRBV12-5; d_call: .; cdr3_aa: CASGPTASSYNSPLHF; cdr3_nt: TGTGCTAGTGGTCCGACAGCTAGCTCCTATAATTCACCCCTCCACTTT
j_call: TRBJ2-1; clone_size: .; v_call: TRBV9; d_call: .; cdr3_aa: CASSVAYSEQFF; cdr3_nt: TGTGCCAGCAGCGTAGCCTACTCTGAGCAGTTCTTC
j_call: TRBJ2-2; clone_size: .; v_call: TRBV27; d_call: TRBD1; cdr3_aa: CASSRYGTANTGELFF; cdr3_nt: TGTGCCAGCAGCCGATACGGGACAGCGAACACCGGGGAGCTGTTTTTT
j_call: TRBJ1-4; clone_size: .; v_call: TRBV10-2; d_call: .; cdr3_aa: CASLRTASNEKLFF; cdr3_nt: TGCGCCAGTTTACGGACAGCGAGTAATGAAAAACTGTTTTTT
j_call: TRBJ1-1; clone_size: once; v_call: TRBV7-9; d_call: .; cdr3_aa: CASSLSNSMNTEAFF; cdr3_nt: TGTGCCAGCAGCTTAAGTAACAGTATGAACACTGAAGCTTTCTTT
j_call: TRBJ2-7; clone_size: .; v_call: TRBV18; d_call: TRBD1; cdr3_aa: CASSLGQGVTYEQYF; cdr3_nt: TGTGCCAGCTCCCTTGGACAGGGGGTCACCTACGAGCAGTACTTC
j_call: TRBJ1-2; clone_size: .; v_call: TRBV19; d_call: .; cdr3_aa: CASSMSGGVFYGYTF; cdr3_nt: TGTGCCAGTAGTATGTCGGGGGGCGTCTTCTATGGCTACACCTTC
j_call: TRBJ1-6; clone_size: .; v_call: TRBV7-2; d_call: .; cdr3_aa: CASDLGSGTRGSPLHF; cdr3_nt: TGTGCCAGCGATCTAGGGAGCGGGACAAGGGGTTCACCCCTCCACTTT
j_call: TRBJ1-2; clone_size: .; v_call: TRBV27; d_call: .; cdr3_aa: CASSFYPGSYGYTF; cdr3_nt: TGTGCCAGCAGTTTTTACCCAGGGTCCTATGGCTACACCTTC
j_call: TRBJ1-4; clone_size: .; v_call: TRBV4-3; d_call: .; cdr3_aa: CASSQDIGRGEKLFF; cdr3_nt: TGCGCCAGCAGCCAAGATATCGGCAGGGGTGAAAAACTGTTTTTT
j_call: TRBJ2-1; clone_size: .; v_call: TRBV7-2; d_call: TRBD2; cdr3_aa: CASSPQGLAALSSYNEQFF; cdr3_nt: TGTGCCAGCAGCCCCCAGGGACTAGCGGCCCTGAGCTCCTACAATGAGCAGTTCTTC
j_call: TRBJ1-1; clone_size: once; v_call: TRBV11-2; d_call: .; cdr3_aa: CASSSPRQGSEAFF; cdr3_nt: TGTGCCAGCAGCTCACCCCGTCAGGGATCTGAAGCTTTCTTT
j_call: TRBJ1-1; clone_size: .; v_call: TRBV6-5; d_call: TRBD1; cdr3_aa: CASSYPKMPGGTEAFF; cdr3_nt: TGTGCCAGCAGTTACCCTAAGATGCCAGGGGGAACTGAAGCTTTCTTT
j_call: TRBJ2-7; clone_size: .; v_call: TRBV27; d_call: TRBD1; cdr3_aa: CASSPRTGIRNEQYF; cdr3_nt: TGTGCCAGCAGTCCACGGACAGGGATAAGGAACGAGCAGTACTTC
j_call: TRBJ1-1; clone_size: once; v_call: TRBV27; d_call: .; cdr3_aa: CASSLIRGMGNTEAFF; cdr3_nt: TGTGCCAGCAGTTTAATTCGGGGGATGGGGAACACTGAAGCTTTCTTT
j_call: TRBJ2-2; clone_size: .; v_call: TRBV6-5; d_call: .; cdr3_aa: CASSYSSLYTGELFF; cdr3_nt: TGTGCCAGCAGTTACTCTTCTCTTTACACCGGGGAGCTGTTTTTT
j_call: TRBJ1-5; clone_size: .; v_call: TRBV5-4; d_call: .; cdr3_aa: CASSFPLPKRYSNQPQHF; cdr3_nt: TGTGCCAGCAGCTTCCCATTGCCGAAGCGGTATAGCAATCAGCCCCAGCATTTT